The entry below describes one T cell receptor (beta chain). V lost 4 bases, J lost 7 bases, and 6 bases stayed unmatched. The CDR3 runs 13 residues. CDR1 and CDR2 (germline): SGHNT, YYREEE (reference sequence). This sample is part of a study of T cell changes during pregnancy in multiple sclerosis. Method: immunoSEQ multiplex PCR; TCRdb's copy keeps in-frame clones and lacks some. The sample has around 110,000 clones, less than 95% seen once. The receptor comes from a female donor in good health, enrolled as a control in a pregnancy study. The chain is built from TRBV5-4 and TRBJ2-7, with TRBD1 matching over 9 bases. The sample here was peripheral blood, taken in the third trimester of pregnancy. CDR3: CASSLDRGWEQYF. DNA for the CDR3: TGTGCCAGCAGCCTGGACAGGGGTTGGGAGCAGTACTTC.